The entry below gives a single T cell receptor beta chain sequence along with its context. What it binds is unknown. An end of the junction does not agree with germline; a read error may underlie this. The unsorted libraries originated from 2 million PBMCs that had been stored at -80 C. Each CDR3 protein is one row after TCRdb ran MiXCR on the 5' RACE reads. The sample yields about 59,000 distinct CDR3 sequences, more than 9.5% seen once. From germline, CDR1 is SGHRS and CDR2 YFSETQ. The CDR3 extends over 12 amino acids. This specimen belongs to a study of neurological immune-mediated disorders. Whole-study findings and limits: Multiple sclerosis patients had less TCR clonal expansion than even healthy controls, unlike HTLV-1-associated myelopathy.

Source material: PBMCs. The J gene is TRBJ2-3, the V gene TRBV5-1; D unresolved. This TCR came from a woman aged 55-70 years with HTLV-1-associated myelopathy (HAM/TSP). CDR3 sequence (DNA): TGCGCCAGCAGGGGAAGCACGGATACGCATTATTTT. Encoded protein: CASRGSTDTHYF.